Below are 27 T cell receptor beta chains sequenced from a single sample in a study of blood T cell repertoires in COVID-19. Only in-frame clones appear in the TCRdb table, and some are missing; sequencing was by immunoSEQ multiplex PCR. The data contain approximately 300,000 clones, about 89% of them seen just once; the ten biggest clones take up around 4.4%. Specimen: peripheral blood. These receptor sequences come from a man between 35 and 55 years old with acute or convalescent COVID-19.

The CDR3 loop is CASSQGPLGNYGYTF. The CDR3 coding sequence is TGTGCCAGCAGCCAAGGTCCTCTGGGCAACTATGGCTACACCTTC. The chain uses TRBV3-1 (or the pseudogene TRBV3-2) and TRBJ1-2; D is undetermined. The V and J ends lost 1 base and 2 bases respectively, with 11 bases between them. CDR1 LGHDT and CDR2 YNNKEL come from the germline V gene (reference sequence). The CDR3 has 15 residues.

The J gene is TRBJ1-2, the V gene TRBV5-1; 7 bases are shared with TRBD1. The germline V gene has CDR1 SGHRS and CDR2 YFSETQ. The ends lost 4 bases at V and 4 bases at J; junction bases unmatched: 7. The CDR3 length is 14 residues. CDR3 amino acids: CASSAGTDIYGYTF. The DNA of the CDR3 is TGCGCCAGCAGCGCCGGGACAGACATCTATGGCTACACCTTC.

The chain has TRBV14 and TRBJ2-7; 12 bases line up with TRBD1. V lost 4 bases and J lost 5; bases outside the gene matches: 12. Looked up from germline, CDR1 is SGHDN and CDR2 is FVKESK. CDR3 size: 17 residues. For the CDR3, the DNA is TGTGCCAGCAGCCCCCAGAGAGGGACAGGGGGCTTCGACGAGCAGTACTTC. This gives the protein CASSPQRGTGGFDEQYF. The entire variable domain, with the rest obtained from reference TRBV14 and TRBJ2-7, is as follows: EAGVTQFPSHSVIEKGQTVTLRCDPISGHDNLYWYRRVMGKEIKFLLHFVKESKQDESGMPNNRFLAERTGGTYSTLKVQPAELEDSGVYFCASSPQRGTGGFDEQYFGPGTRLTVT.

The chain has TRBV30 and TRBJ1-2; TRBD1 aligns across 11 bases. The CDR3 is made up of 13 amino acids. Looked up from germline, CDR1 is GTSNPN and CDR2 is SVGIG (reference sequence). The V and J ends lost 6 bases and 4 bases, in that order; junction bases with no gene match: 4. CDR3 loop: CACYGTGGYGYTF. DNA for the CDR3: TGTGCCTGTTATGGGACAGGGGGCTATGGCTACACCTTC.

A word on this clone: Distinct nucleotide sequences in the sample also encode this CDR3. The gene calls are TRBV24-1 and TRBJ2-3, with D tentatively TRBD2 (5 bases). This CDR3 spans 16 amino acids. Germline-derived CDR1 and CDR2 are KGHDR and SFDVKD. Trimming took off 2 bases at V and 2 bases at J, with 13 bases between the two ends. Here the CDR3 DNA reads TGTGCCACCAGTGATTACTCCGGGGTTTCCACAGATACGCAGTATTTT. This codes for CATSDYSGVSTDTQYF.

CDR3 in amino acids: CASRSLDRNYGYTF. The CDR3 DNA sequence: TGTGCCAGCAGATCCCTGGACAGGAACTATGGCTACACCTTC. The chain uses TRBV7-2 and TRBJ1-2, with TRBD1 matching over 7 bases. CDR3 length: 14 residues. Trimming cost V 6 bases and J 2 bases; bases outside gene matches: 6. Per the germline V gene, CDR1 is SGHTA and CDR2 is FQGNSA. Together with reference TRBV7-2 and TRBJ1-2, the CDR3 gives the full variable domain: GAGVSQSPSNKVTEKGKDVELRCDPISGHTALYWYRQSLGQGLEFLIYFQGNSAPDKSGLPSDRFSAERTGGSVSTLTIQRTQQEDSAVYLCASRSLDRNYGYTFGSGTRLTVV.

The rearrangement joins TRBV5-1 to TRBJ1-2, with 9 bases fitting TRBD1. Trimming cost V 4 bases and J 3 bases; bases outside gene matches: 10. The CDR3 runs 16 residues. CDR1 SGHRS and CDR2 YFSETQ come from the germline V gene. The CDR3 nucleotides read TGCGCCAGCAGCCCGGAACGGACAGGGGTTCACTATGGCTACACCTTC. This encodes CASSPERTGVHYGYTF.

The V gene is TRBV19, the J gene TRBJ1-1; 8 bases map to TRBD1. Looked up from germline, CDR1 is LNHDA and CDR2 is SQIVND (reference sequence). CDR3 length: 13 amino acids. With V trimmed by 5 bases and J by 4 bases, 3 bases remained unmatched. The CDR3 nucleotides are TGTGCCAGTAGTTTCACAGGGGGCACTGAAGCTTTCTTT. Protein product: CASSFTGGTEAFF.

J is TRBJ2-3 and V is TRBV5-4; D unclear. The CDR3 is 15 amino acids. CDR1 and CDR2 from the germline V gene are SGHNT and YYREEE (reference sequence). With 0 bases removed from V and 0 bases from J, the gap between germline ends came to 8 bases. CDR3 sequence reads: CASSLDGKSTDTQYF. The CDR3 DNA reads as TGTGCCAGCAGCTTGGATGGCAAAAGCACAGATACGCAGTATTTT.

The chain couples TRBV11-1 to TRBJ2-1, with TRBD1 matching over 10 bases. After removal of 6 bases from V and 7 bases from J, the junction contained 9 bases not matched to a gene. This CDR3 spans 15 amino acids. Germline CDR1 SGHAT, CDR2 FQDESV (reference sequence). In DNA form, the CDR3 reads TGTGCCAGCAGATCAGTCGACAGGGGGCAAAATGAGCAGTTCTTC. This gives the protein CASRSVDRGQNEQFF.

The J gene is TRBJ2-7, the V gene TRBV5-4; TRBD1 matches 10 bases. The CDR3 is made up of 15 amino acids. V shed 0 bases, J shed 3 bases, and the junction held 3 bases outside the gene matches. Germline V gives CDR1 SGHNT, CDR2 YYREEE (reference sequence). The CDR3 DNA is TGTGCCAGCAGCTTGGGGGGACAGGGGTTCTACGAGCAGTACTTC. Translation gives CASSLGGQGFYEQYF.

The chain combines TRBV27 with TRBJ1-1, with D maybe TRBD1 (6 bases). Germline CDR1 MNHEY, CDR2 SMNVEV (reference sequence). The CDR3 is 14 amino acids. V was trimmed by 6 bases and J by 1 base, leaving 12 bases between them. This CDR3 reads CASSLGGANTEAFF. The CDR3 coding sequence is TGTGCCAGCAGCCTCGGGGGGGCGAACACTGAAGCTTTCTTT.

This clone was counted a single time. The V call is TRBV13, the J call TRBJ1-4, with D tentatively TRBD1 (6 bases). V was trimmed by 2 bases and J by 0 bases, leaving 10 bases between them. This CDR3 has 16 residues. Germline CDR1 and CDR2: PRHDT and FYEKMQ (reference sequence). CDR3 bases: TGTGCCAGCAGCTTACAGGGGTCGCCAACTAATGAAAAACTGTTTTTT. Translating it yields CASSLQGSPTNEKLFF.

This rearrangement joins TRBV2 to TRBJ1-1; the D gene is possibly TRBD1 (5 bases). The germline CDR1 and CDR2 sequences are SNHLY and FYNNEI. V dropped 0 bases and J dropped 8 bases, with 16 bases sitting between them. The CDR3 length is 15 residues. The CDR3 protein is CASSEAIGAIGEAFF. The CDR3 bases are TGTGCCAGCAGTGAAGCGATTGGGGCGATAGGGGAAGCTTTCTTT.

V is TRBV7-2 and J is TRBJ1-5, with D tentatively TRBD1 (6 bases). The CDR3 has 13 amino acids. V gave up 4 bases and J gave up 7 bases, with 11 bases separating them. Germline values: CDR1 SGHTA, CDR2 FQGNSA. The CDR3 nucleotides read TGTGCCAGCAGCTGGGGGGGCGGCCAGCCCCAGCATTTT. The encoded protein is CASSWGGGQPQHF.

The V gene is TRBV12-5, the J gene TRBJ2-3, with TRBD1 matching 10 bases. The CDR3 consists of 16 residues. The J segment lost 3 bases and the V segment lost 2 bases, leaving 5 bases of the junction unmatched. The germline V gene has CDR1 LGHNT and CDR2 FRNRAP. CDR3 in DNA: TGTGCTAGTGGTTTGCCACGGGACAGGGGAACAGATACGCAGTATTTT. Translated: CASGLPRDRGTDTQYF.

This rearrangement joins TRBV2 to TRBJ2-7, with D perhaps matching TRBD1 (5 bases). Trimming removed 7 bases at V and 4 bases at J, with 20 bases between. The CDR3 is made up of 15 amino acids. Germline CDR1 and CDR2: SNHLY and FYNNEI. The CDR3 region is CASINQGMAYYEQYF. In nucleotides, the CDR3 is TGTGCCAGCATTAATCAGGGTATGGCCTATTACGAGCAGTACTTC.

V usage is TRBV6-5 and J usage is TRBJ2-7; perhaps TRBD2 as D (5 bases). V lost 5 bases, J lost 4 bases, and 18 bases lay in between. The germline gives CDR1 MNHEY, CDR2 SVGAGI. This CDR3 contains 15 residues. CDR3 amino acids: CASSPEGRVGYEQYF. CDR3 coding DNA: TGTGCCAGCAGTCCCGAGGGCAGAGTGGGGTACGAGCAGTACTTC.

V usage is TRBV7-6 and J usage is TRBJ2-3, with TRBD2 identical over 13 bases. CDR1 is SGHVS, CDR2 FNYEAQ, per germline. Trimming took 2 bases from V and 5 from J; bases not matched to a gene: 7. The CDR3 is 17 residues long. The CDR3 here is CASSLWGLAGFKDTQYF. The CDR3 nucleotides are TGTGCCAGCAGCTTATGGGGACTAGCGGGGTTTAAAGATACGCAGTATTTT.

The V and J genes are TRBV5-1 and TRBJ1-2, with 8 positions matching TRBD1. The J segment lost 4 bases and the V segment lost 2 bases, leaving 4 bases of the junction unmatched. CDR3 length equals 14 residues. The germline gives CDR1 SGHRS, CDR2 YFSETQ. CDR3 bases: TGCGCCAGCAGCTTCGGACAGGGAATCTATGGCTACACCTTC. As protein: CASSFGQGIYGYTF.

The chain couples TRBV5-8 to TRBJ1-5, with a tentative D call TRBD1 (6 bases). The CDR3 extends over 15 amino acids. Per the germline V gene, CDR1 is SGHTS and CDR2 is YDEGEE. The V end lost 2 bases, the J end lost 7 bases, and 16 bases lay between the germline ends. The CDR3 loop is CASSFKIWDNQPQHF. The CDR3 bases are TGTGCCAGCAGCTTTAAAATATGGGACAACCAGCCCCAGCATTTT. Full variable domain (missing parts from reference TRBV5-8 and TRBJ1-5): EAGVTQSPTHLIKTRGQQATLRCSPISGHTSVYWYQQALGLGLQFLLWYDEGEERNRGNFPPRFSGRQFPNYSSELNVNALELEDSALYLCASSFKIWDNQPQHFGDGTRLSIL.

This rearrangement joins TRBV7-8 to TRBJ1-2; tentatively, D is TRBD1 (5 bases). CDR1 is SGHVS, CDR2 FQNEAQ, per germline. The CDR3 covers 14 residues. Trimming left V 3 bases short and J 2 bases short, with 10 bases between. CDR3 nucleotide sequence: TGTGCCAGCAGCTTGATAGGGGTCAACTATGGCTACACCTTC. As protein: CASSLIGVNYGYTF.

The V gene is TRBV10-2, the J gene TRBJ1-2; TRBD1 aligns across 7 bases. V lost 6 bases, J lost 8 bases, and 9 bases stayed unmatched. Germline assignment: CDR1 WSHSY and CDR2 SAAADI. The CDR3 consists of 13 residues. The CDR3 protein is CASSADRARGYTF. The CDR3 DNA sequence: TGCGCCAGCAGCGCCGACAGGGCAAGGGGCTACACCTTC.

V is TRBV28 and J is TRBJ2-1; TRBD1 aligns across 9 bases. This CDR3 contains 15 residues. Germline V lookup: CDR1 MDHEN, CDR2 SYDVKM. The J segment lost 4 bases and the V segment lost 5 bases, leaving 6 bases of the junction unmatched. The CDR3 loop reads CASSPGTGTYNEQFF. CDR3 nucleotides: TGTGCCAGCAGTCCCGGGACAGGGACTTACAATGAGCAGTTCTTC.

This sequence joins TRBV6-6 and TRBJ1-5; TRBD1 might be the D (5 bases). The V and J ends lost 2 bases and 6 bases respectively, with 17 bases between them. The germline V gene encodes CDR1 MNHNY and CDR2 SVGAGI (reference sequence). The CDR3 contains 16 residues. CDR3 bases: TGTGCCAGCAGTTACGGGCCAGGGCAGTTCGGTCAGCCCCAGCATTTT. Its translation is CASSYGPGQFGQPQHF.

The gene calls are TRBV29-1 and TRBJ2-3; the match to TRBD2 covers 10 bases. Germline-derived CDR1 and CDR2 are SQVTM and ANQGSEA. This CDR3 comprises 16 residues. Trimming cost V 7 bases and J 0 bases; bases outside gene matches: 10. The CDR3 DNA reads TGCAGCGGGCGCGGACTAGCGGATACTAGCACAGATACGCAGTATTTT. Its protein product is CSGRGLADTSTDTQYF.

The chain is built from TRBV27 and TRBJ1-2; tentative D call: TRBD1 (5 bases). V lost 3 bases, J lost 0 bases, and 8 bases lay in between. This CDR3 comprises 14 residues. Germline V gene lookup returns CDR1 MNHEY and CDR2 SMNVEV (reference sequence). CDR3 DNA sequence: TGTGCCAGCAGTTTGACGGGGGCTAACTATGGCTACACCTTC. As protein: CASSLTGANYGYTF.